These 11 T cell receptor beta chains share one sample of origin, sequenced in a study of blood T cell repertoires in COVID-19. Profiling relied on immunoSEQ multiplex PCR, and the TCRdb table lists in-frame clones only, not all of them. This sample has some 200,000 clones, with about 79% found just once. What was sequenced was peripheral blood. Receptors originate from a woman between 70 and 85 years old with acute or convalescent COVID-19.

The chain couples TRBV6-5 to TRBJ2-1; D is possibly TRBD1 (6 bases). Germline assignment: CDR1 MNHEY and CDR2 SVGAGI. The CDR3 is made up of 13 amino acids. Trimming took off 6 bases at V and 6 bases at J, with 12 bases between the two ends. This CDR3 reads CASRNTGFNEQFF. Here the CDR3 DNA reads TGTGCCAGCAGGAATACAGGGTTCAATGAGCAGTTCTTC.

On this clone itself: Compared with germline, one end of the junction differs, possibly owing to a read error. The chain has TRBV19 and TRBJ2-5; 11 bases map to TRBD2. Germline V gene sequence: CDR1 LNHDA, CDR2 SQIVND (reference sequence). The CDR3 totals 17 residues. The CDR3 sequence is CASSPGLTSGRWEIQYF. CDR3 bases: TGTGCCAGTAGCCCGGGTCTAACTAGCGGGAGATGGGAGATCCAGTACTTC. Together with reference TRBV19 and TRBJ2-5, the CDR3 gives the full variable domain: DGGITQSPKYLFRKEGQNVTLSCEQNLNHDAMYWYRQDPGQGLRLIYYSQIVNDFQKGDIAEGYSVSREKKESFPLTVTSAQKNPTAFYLCASSPGLTSGRWEIQYFGPGTRLLVL.

The V and J genes are TRBV29-1 and TRBJ2-1; D is uncertain. The CDR3 contains 14 residues. Trimming removed 4 bases at V and 4 bases at J, with 14 bases between. From germline, CDR1 is SQVTM and CDR2 ANQGSEA. Here the CDR3 reads CSVVAGPSYNEQFF. CDR3 nucleotides: TGCAGCGTTGTGGCAGGCCCCTCATACAATGAGCAGTTCTTC.

In DNA, the CDR3 is TGTGCCTGGAGTGGTAAACCGGGACAGGGAGACACTGAAGCTTTCTTT. Its translation is CAWSGKPGQGDTEAFF. This chain uses TRBV30 with TRBJ1-1, with 9 bases identical to TRBD1. This CDR3 comprises 16 residues. Per germline, CDR1 GTSNPN and CDR2 SVGIG (reference sequence). Germline trimming cut 1 base from V and 3 bases from J; bases unmatched to any gene: 9.

The CDR3 sequence is CASSLGTSRRLDEQYF. DNA of the CDR3: TGCGCCAGCAGCTTGGGGACTAGCCGTCGGCTGGACGAGCAGTACTTC. V gene TRBV5-1 combines with J gene TRBJ2-7; 8 nucleotides match TRBD2. J gave up 5 bases and V 0 bases, and 10 bases lay outside the gene matches. The germline CDR1 and CDR2 sequences are SGHRS and YFSETQ. This CDR3 has 16 residues.

The table lists this clone with a count of one. The chain couples TRBV13 to TRBJ2-3; 8 bases are a match to TRBD2. Germline-derived CDR1 and CDR2 are PRHDT and FYEKMQ (reference sequence). The CDR3 covers 16 residues. V lost 7 bases to trimming and J lost 0 bases; unmatched junction nucleotides: 9. DNA for the CDR3: TGTGCCAGCAAGGCCCGGGCTAGCGGGAGCACAGATACGCAGTATTTT. Encoded protein: CASKARASGSTDTQYF.

In this sample, this clone turned up once. V is TRBV3-1 (or the pseudogene TRBV3-2) and J is TRBJ2-2; a possible D gene is TRBD2 (6 bases). Germline-derived CDR1 and CDR2 are LGHDT and YNNKEL (reference sequence). Trimming cost V 2 bases and J 6 bases, with 10 bases left between them. The CDR3 is 14 amino acids. The CDR3 region is CASSQLSGAGELFF. The CDR3 DNA follows: TGTGCCAGCAGCCAATTGTCGGGGGCCGGGGAGCTGTTTTTT.

The chain recombines TRBV13 with TRBJ2-1, with 9 bases identical to TRBD2. CDR1 and CDR2 from the germline V gene are PRHDT and FYEKMQ (reference sequence). The CDR3 runs 14 residues. Trimming cost V 5 bases and J 4 bases; bases outside gene matches: 3. CDR3 residues: CASSLLAGYNEQFF. CDR3 nucleotides: TGTGCCAGCAGCCTGCTAGCGGGATACAATGAGCAGTTCTTC.

This clone was recorded only once. Written as DNA, the CDR3 is TGTGCCAGCAGTCCTTCGACAGGCGGCATGAACATTCAGTACTTC. Its translation: CASSPSTGGMNIQYF. This chain connects TRBV27 to TRBJ2-4; D possibly corresponds to TRBD1 (6 bases). Germline lookup yields CDR1 MNHEY and CDR2 SMNVEV (reference sequence). The CDR3 totals 15 residues. Between the trimmed V and J ends, which lost 5 bases and 7 bases, there was a span of 18 bases.

This chain uses TRBV7-3 with TRBJ2-5, with 12 positions matching TRBD2. In germline, CDR1 is SGHTA, CDR2 FQGTGA. This CDR3 is built from 16 residues. The trim removed 5 bases at V and 5 bases at J, leaving 9 bases unmatched. The DNA of the CDR3 is TGTGCCAGCAGCCGCGGACTAGCGGGATCCTTGGAGACCCAGTACTTC. Protein: CASSRGLAGSLETQYF.

The chain links TRBV7-2 to TRBJ2-5, with D possibly being TRBD1 (5 bases). Trimming took off 5 bases at V and 4 bases at J, with 14 bases between the two ends. Per the germline V gene, CDR1 is SGHTA and CDR2 is FQGNSA. The CDR3 is 14 amino acids. The CDR3 sequence is CASSPGQVGETQYF. Here the CDR3 DNA reads TGTGCCAGCAGCCCCGGACAAGTTGGAGAGACCCAGTACTTC.